These 20 T cell receptor beta chains came from one sample sequenced in a study of blood T cell repertoires in COVID-19. The data were produced by immunoSEQ multiplex PCR, yet TCRdb's version contains in-frame clones alone and is incomplete. The sample includes around 49,000 clones, 78% of them seen just once. Source material: PBMCs or T cells enriched from blood (not recorded which). These receptors all stem from a woman aged 45-65 years with acute COVID-19.

The rearrangement joins TRBV12-3 or TRBV12-4 to TRBJ1-5; D is possibly TRBD1 (5 bases). V was cut by 2 bases and J by 9 bases, with 5 bases left in between. The CDR3 is made up of 11 amino acids. The CDR3 loop reads CASSLQGPQHF. The CDR3 DNA is TGTGCCAGCAGTTTACAGGGGCCCCAGCATTTT.

This sequence joins TRBV5-1 and TRBJ1-6; the match to TRBD1 covers 10 bases. The CDR3 spans 15 residues. The V segment lost 4 bases and the J segment 7 bases; nucleotides outside the gene matches: 5. Germline CDR1 is SGHRS and CDR2 is YFSETQ. This chain's CDR3 is CASSIRQGANSPLHF. DNA of the CDR3: TGCGCCAGCAGCATCAGACAGGGGGCGAATTCACCCCTCCACTTT.

This clone was observed once. J is TRBJ1-2 and V is TRBV3-1 (or the pseudogene TRBV3-2), with D possibly being TRBD1 (6 bases). This CDR3 has 15 amino acids. Germline lookup yields CDR1 LGHDT and CDR2 YNNKEL (reference sequence). V was clipped by 1 base and J by 7 bases, with 16 bases between them. The CDR3, as DNA: TGTGCCAGCAGCCAAGGCCGGCAACAGGGTGGTGGCTACACCTTC. It translates to CASSQGRQQGGGYTF.

The V gene is TRBV28, the J gene TRBJ1-5; D gene ambiguous. CDR3 length: 14 residues. Per germline, CDR1 MDHEN and CDR2 SYDVKM. V was cut by 8 bases and J by 0 bases, with 11 bases left in between. The CDR3 sequence is CASHQSSSNQPQHF. CDR3 DNA: TGTGCCAGCCACCAGTCTTCTAGCAATCAGCCCCAGCATTTT.

The chain combines TRBV16 with TRBJ1-4, with D perhaps matching TRBD1 (5 bases). The CDR3 sequence is 14 residues long. Germline CDR1 and CDR2: KGHSY and FQNENV. Deletions cut 4 bases from V and 4 bases from J, with 10 bases between. The CDR3 DNA reads as TGTGCCAGCAGCCCCAGACAGAGTAATGAAAAACTGTTTTTT. Protein sequence: CASSPRQSNEKLFF.

This clone showed up just a few times. In nucleotides, the CDR3 is TGCGCCAGCAGCCAAGAGTGGACCGGCGGGGAGCAGTACTTC. This translates into CASSQEWTGGEQYF. This sequence joins TRBV4-1 and TRBJ2-7; tentative D call: TRBD2 (5 bases). This CDR3 spans 14 amino acids. The germline gives CDR1 MGHRA, CDR2 YSYEKL. Trimming pared 0 bases from V and 7 bases from J, leaving 13 bases between.

The chain is built from TRBV5-6 and TRBJ2-1; TRBD2 matches at 9 bases. The CDR3 is 13 amino acids. Germline CDR1 reads SGHDT; CDR2 reads YYEEEE. This chain's CDR3 is CGTSGPVYNEQFF. In DNA form, the CDR3 reads TGTGGCACTAGCGGGCCAGTCTACAATGAGCAGTTCTTC.

V and J are TRBV10-3 and TRBJ1-5; weak D call: TRBD1 (5 bases). The CDR3 is made up of 15 amino acids. Trimming took 0 bases from V and 4 from J, leaving 10 bases between them. Germline lookup yields CDR1 ENHRY and CDR2 SYGVKD. CDR3 residues: CAISESNAGNQPQHF. In DNA, the CDR3 is TGTGCCATCAGTGAGTCGAATGCAGGGAATCAGCCCCAGCATTTT.

A single count supports this clone. The V call is TRBV5-4, the J call TRBJ2-7, with D perhaps TRBD2 (5 bases). Germline V lookup: CDR1 SGHNT, CDR2 YYREEE (reference sequence). The ends were cut back, 0 bases at V and 5 bases at J, with 18 bases in the middle. The CDR3 runs to 16 residues. CDR3 protein: CASSLEPGNLMDEQYF. The CDR3 bases are TGTGCCAGCAGCTTGGAGCCGGGGAATTTAATGGACGAGCAGTACTTC.

The gene calls are TRBV18 and TRBJ1-1; 7 nucleotides align to TRBD1. The germline gives CDR1 KGHSH, CDR2 LQKENI. With V trimmed by 3 bases and J by 0 bases, 7 bases remained unmatched. This CDR3 has 16 residues. CDR3 coding DNA: TGTGCCAGCTCACCTTTACAGGGGTGGGTGAACACTGAAGCTTTCTTT. Protein: CASSPLQGWVNTEAFF.

This rearrangement joins TRBV19 to TRBJ1-4, with unresolved D. Germline CDR1 LNHDA, CDR2 SQIVND (reference sequence). V shed 7 bases and J shed 7 bases, with 13 bases lying between them. The CDR3 is 13 amino acids. The CDR3 sequence is CASNRGEREKLFF. The CDR3 DNA reads as TGTGCCAGTAATCGCGGTGAGCGTGAAAAACTGTTTTTT.

V is TRBV2 and J is TRBJ2-1; D unclear. CDR3 length: 11 amino acids. Germline V lookup: CDR1 SNHLY, CDR2 FYNNEI. The V gene lost 4 bases and the J gene lost 5 bases, with 3 bases spanning the gap. CDR3 DNA sequence: TGTGCCAGCAGTGCCGACAATGAGCAGTTCTTC. Translated, it gives CASSADNEQFF.

The chain has TRBV7-9 and TRBJ1-6; 7 bases map to TRBD1. Germline loops: CDR1 SEHNR, CDR2 FQNEAQ (reference sequence). J was trimmed by 7 bases and V by 5 bases; bases with no gene match: 2. The CDR3 totals 13 residues. For the CDR3, the DNA is TGTGCCAGCAGCCCGGACAGGAATTCACCCCTCCACTTT. Protein sequence: CASSPDRNSPLHF. Supplemented by reference TRBV7-9 and TRBJ1-6, the full variable domain reads DTGVSQNPRHKITKRGQNVTFRCDPISEHNRLYWYRQTLGQGPEFLTYFQNEAQLEKSRLLSDRFSAERPKGSFSTLEIQRTEQGDSAMYLCASSPDRNSPLHFGNGTRLTVT.

V usage is TRBV5-4 and J usage is TRBJ1-4; 9 bases line up with TRBD1. The CDR3 extends over 15 amino acids. V lost 3 bases, J lost 6 bases, and 6 bases stayed unmatched. Germline CDR1 and CDR2: SGHNT and YYREEE (reference sequence). CDR3 in DNA: TGTGCCAGCAGCTGGGGGACAGGGACGGATGAAAAACTGTTTTTT. It specifies CASSWGTGTDEKLFF.

This chain connects TRBV28 to TRBJ2-5, with D possibly TRBD2 on 7 matching bases. V lost 5 bases and J lost 4, with 14 bases in between. The CDR3 has 14 residues. Germline V gene sequence: CDR1 MDHEN, CDR2 SYDVKM. The CDR3 DNA follows: TGTGCCAGCAGTGGGGGGGGGCAGCGAGAGACCCAGTACTTC. Translation: CASSGGGQRETQYF.

The rearrangement links TRBV30 to TRBJ2-5, with 13 bases that match TRBD2. Trimming removed 0 bases from V and 9 bases from J; junction bases left unmatched: 7. Germline CDR1 is GTSNPN and CDR2 is SVGIG (reference sequence). CDR3 size: 15 residues. CDR3 amino acids: CAWSVKLAGGRAQYF. The CDR3 DNA is TGTGCCTGGAGTGTGAAACTAGCGGGGGGGCGGGCCCAGTACTTC.

The chain uses TRBV5-4 and TRBJ1-1; a possible D gene is TRBD1 (6 bases). Trimming removed 0 bases from V and 3 bases from J, with 9 bases in between. The CDR3 has 14 residues. CDR1 and CDR2 (germline): SGHNT, YYREEE (reference sequence). The CDR3 loop reads CASSLAGGHTEAFF. CDR3 sequence (DNA): TGTGCCAGCAGCTTGGCCGGGGGGCACACTGAAGCTTTCTTT.

This chain connects TRBV24-1 to TRBJ2-5, with D perhaps matching TRBD1 (5 bases). V lost 4 bases, J lost 4 bases, and 9 bases lay in between. The germline V gene encodes CDR1 KGHDR and CDR2 SFDVKD. The CDR3 runs to 13 residues. The DNA of the CDR3 is TGTGCCACCAGTGAAGATAGGGGAGAGACCCAGTACTTC. Translation: CATSEDRGETQYF.

The genes are TRBV6-1 and TRBJ2-7; 12 bases align to TRBD2. Per germline, CDR1 MNHNS and CDR2 SASEGT. This CDR3 has 16 amino acids. With V trimmed by 2 bases and J by 2 bases, 4 bases remained unmatched. The CDR3 spells CASSETGLAGPYEQYF. As DNA, the CDR3 is TGTGCCAGCAGTGAAACCGGACTAGCGGGGCCCTACGAGCAGTACTTC.

The chain links TRBV7-9 to TRBJ2-7, with no clear D. In germline, CDR1 is SEHNR, CDR2 FQNEAQ (reference sequence). Trimming took 1 base from V and 2 from J, leaving 3 bases between them. The CDR3 length is 12 residues. CDR3 residues: CASSLVTYEQYF. As DNA, the CDR3 is TGTGCCAGCAGCTTAGTTACCTACGAGCAGTACTTC.